A single sample is the source of the 8 T cell receptor beta chains below, sequenced in a study of T-cell memory formation after mild COVID-19. TCRdb recomputed calls from the 5' RACE reads with MiXCR, one row per CDR3 protein. The sample yields 450,000 to 650,000 distinct CDR3 sequences, more than 15% seen once. Input material: PBMCs or a T cell subset sorted from them (not recorded which). These receptors came from an adult woman who had mild COVID-19 (a few samples of this study predate the infection). Cell type and time point are not known.

The CDR3 region has the DNA TGTGCCAGCAACCTCAGGACTCCCACCGGGGAGCTGTTTTTT. Its protein is CASNLRTPTGELFF. The genes are TRBV5-5 and TRBJ2-2; a weak D match, TRBD2 (5 bases). Trimming pared 6 bases from V and 4 bases from J, leaving 13 bases between. Per germline, CDR1 SGHKS and CDR2 YYEKEE (reference sequence). This CDR3 has 14 residues.

The sample holds a few counts of this clonotype. The genes are TRBV29-1 and TRBJ1-5; 8 bases fit TRBD1. Germline V gives CDR1 SQVTM, CDR2 ANQGSEA. The CDR3 is made up of 13 amino acids. V lost 6 bases and J lost 3; bases outside the gene matches: 4. The CDR3 DNA reads TGCAGCGTGAAGGGACAGGACAATCAGCCCCAGCATTTT. Translated, it gives CSVKGQDNQPQHF.

The chain recombines TRBV7-3 with TRBJ2-1, with D tentatively TRBD1 (8 bases). CDR1 is SGHTA, CDR2 FQGTGA, per germline. V was clipped by 5 bases and J by 1 base, with 15 bases between them. This CDR3 comprises 16 residues. CDR3 loop: CASSQQQGGSYNEQFF. DNA of the CDR3: TGTGCCAGCAGCCAACAACAGGGGGGGTCCTACAATGAGCAGTTCTTC.

This clonotype has more than one count but fewer than ten. The chain has TRBV6-5 and TRBJ2-7; D might be TRBD1 (5 bases). The CDR3 has 14 amino acids. The germline CDR1 and CDR2 sequences are MNHEY and SVGAGI. With 4 bases removed from V and 6 bases from J, the gap between germline ends came to 16 bases. CDR3 sequence reads: CASSSNDVGLEQYF. The CDR3, as DNA: TGTGCCAGCAGTTCAAACGACGTGGGGCTCGAGCAGTACTTC.

The V call is TRBV5-1, the J call TRBJ2-7; TRBD1 matches 9 bases. Trimming at V came to 3 bases and at J to 6 bases, leaving 7 bases not matched to a gene. This CDR3 is built from 14 residues. Germline CDR1 reads SGHRS; CDR2 reads YFSETQ. The CDR3 bases are TGCGCCAGCAGCTCCGGACAGGGGCACGGCGAGCAGTACTTC. Protein sequence: CASSSGQGHGEQYF.

This chain joins TRBV7-6 and TRBJ2-7; D may be TRBD1 (6 bases). Germline CDR1 is SGHVS and CDR2 is FNYEAQ. The V end lost 4 bases, the J end lost 3 bases, and 13 bases lay between the germline ends. The length of the CDR3 is 14 residues. The CDR3 nucleotides are TGTGCCAGCAGCTCCGAAATACAGGGCTACGAGCAGTACTTC. Protein: CASSSEIQGYEQYF.

This clonotype has more than one count but fewer than ten. The chain is built from TRBV10-3 and TRBJ2-1; 13 bases fit TRBD2. The V gene end was trimmed by 5 bases and the J gene end by 8 bases; junction bases not matched to a gene: 21. This CDR3 has 20 residues. Germline V lookup: CDR1 ENHRY, CDR2 SYGVKD. The CDR3 spells CAISPRRGTSGGAPWDEQFF. CDR3 DNA sequence: TGTGCCATCAGTCCCAGGAGGGGCACTAGCGGGGGGGCCCCCTGGGATGAGCAGTTCTTC.

The chain is built from TRBV11-2 and TRBJ2-3; D is unclear. Germline V gives CDR1 SGHAT, CDR2 FQNNGV. The CDR3 has 16 residues. Trimming took 3 bases from V and 4 from J, leaving 17 bases between them. The CDR3 nucleotides are TGTGCCAGCAGCTTGTGGGCCGAAAAGAGTGCAGATACGCAGTATTTT. Residues: CASSLWAEKSADTQYF.